The clone carrying this T cell receptor beta chain was recorded once. The data are from a study of blood T cell repertoires in COVID-19. Study-wide background: Researchers got acute and convalescent COVID-19 samples from the United States, Italy and Spain. T cells, B-cell-depleted T cells, or PBMCs supplied cDNA or gDNA.

Under the authors' procedure: Estimation of nucleated cell counts was performed using reference gene primer amplification. This table comes from immunoSEQ multiplex PCR, and its TCRdb copy is limited to in-frame clones, with some not included. The V and J calls and clone size come from that table; D and trimming were worked out from the DNA. This sample has tens of thousands of clones, with more than 70% found just once. The CDR3 sequence is 13 residues long. Germline CDR1 and CDR2: SGHAT and FQNNGV. Trimming stripped 2 bases from V and 5 bases from J, with 10 bases between. The sequenced sample consisted of peripheral blood. This chain uses TRBV11-2 with TRBJ2-7; D may be TRBD2 (6 bases). The receptor was isolated from a human donor in a cohort sampled during active COVID-19. As DNA, the CDR3 is TGTGCCAGCAGCTTACCGGGAGTCAACGAGCAGTACTTC. This translates into CASSLPGVNEQYF.